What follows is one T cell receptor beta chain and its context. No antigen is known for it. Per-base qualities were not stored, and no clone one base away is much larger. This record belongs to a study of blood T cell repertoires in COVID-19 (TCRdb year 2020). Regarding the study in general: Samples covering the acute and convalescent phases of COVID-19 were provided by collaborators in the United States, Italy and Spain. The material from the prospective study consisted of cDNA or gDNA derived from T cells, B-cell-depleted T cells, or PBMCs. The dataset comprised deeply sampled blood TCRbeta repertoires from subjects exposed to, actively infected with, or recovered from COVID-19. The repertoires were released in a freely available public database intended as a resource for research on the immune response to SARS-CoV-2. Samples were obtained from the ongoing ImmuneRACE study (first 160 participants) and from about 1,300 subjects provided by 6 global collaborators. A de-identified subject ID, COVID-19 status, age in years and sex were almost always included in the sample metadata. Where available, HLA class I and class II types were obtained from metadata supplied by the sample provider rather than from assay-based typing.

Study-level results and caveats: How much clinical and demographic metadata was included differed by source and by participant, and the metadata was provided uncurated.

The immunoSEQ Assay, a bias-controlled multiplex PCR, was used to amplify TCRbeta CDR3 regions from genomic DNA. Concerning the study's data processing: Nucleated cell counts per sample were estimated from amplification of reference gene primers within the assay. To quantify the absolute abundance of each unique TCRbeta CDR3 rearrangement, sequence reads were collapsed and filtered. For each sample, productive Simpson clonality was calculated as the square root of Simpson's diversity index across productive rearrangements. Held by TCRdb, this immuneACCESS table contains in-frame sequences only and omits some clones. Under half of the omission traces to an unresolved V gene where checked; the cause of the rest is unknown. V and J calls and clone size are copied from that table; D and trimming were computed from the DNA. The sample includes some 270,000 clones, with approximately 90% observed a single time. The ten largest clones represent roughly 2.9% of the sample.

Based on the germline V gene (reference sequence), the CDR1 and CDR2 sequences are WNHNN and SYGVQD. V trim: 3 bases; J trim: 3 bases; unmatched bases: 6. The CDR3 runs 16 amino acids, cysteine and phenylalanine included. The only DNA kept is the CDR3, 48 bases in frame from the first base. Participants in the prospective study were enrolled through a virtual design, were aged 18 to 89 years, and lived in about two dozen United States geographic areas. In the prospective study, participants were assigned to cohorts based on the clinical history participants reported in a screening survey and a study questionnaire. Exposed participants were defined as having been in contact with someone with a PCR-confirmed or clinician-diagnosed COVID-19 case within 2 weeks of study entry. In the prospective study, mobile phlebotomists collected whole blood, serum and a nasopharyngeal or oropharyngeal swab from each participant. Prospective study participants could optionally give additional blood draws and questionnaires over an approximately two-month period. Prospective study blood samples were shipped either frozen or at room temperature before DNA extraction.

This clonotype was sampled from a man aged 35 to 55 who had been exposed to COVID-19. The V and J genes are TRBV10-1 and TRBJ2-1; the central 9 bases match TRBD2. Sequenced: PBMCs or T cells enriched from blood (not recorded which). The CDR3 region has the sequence CASSDLLAGNYNEQFF. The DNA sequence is TGCGCCAGCAGTGACCTCCTAGCGGGGAACTACAATGAGCAGTTCTTC.